Below are 24 T cell receptor beta chains sequenced from a single sample in a study of T cell repertoires in cytomegalovirus infection. The antigens these receptors bind are not known. TCRdb fed the reads into MiXCR, producing one record per CDR3 protein. The sample holds 200,000 to 250,000 distinct CDR3 sequences, around 35% seen once. This sample comprised CD8+ T cells from cultured PBMCs, obtained from culture after CMV antigen stimulation. Every receptor here comes from a human donor in good health (CMV status not recorded). Some clones in this sample may be carry-over from other donors' samples.

This clonotype was detected only a few times. V and J are TRBV7-8 and TRBJ1-1; weak D call: TRBD1 (5 bases). From germline, CDR1 is SGHVS and CDR2 FQNEAQ. Trimming left V 5 bases short and J 10 bases short, with 23 bases between. This CDR3 has 15 residues. The CDR3 DNA reads TGTGCCAGCAGCCGGGGGGGGGACGGGAGAAGTGGAGCTTTCTTT. This sequence encodes CASSRGGDGRSGAFF.

This chain joins TRBV27 and TRBJ2-5, with TRBD2 matching 10 bases. This CDR3 is built from 15 residues. J gave up 5 bases and V 6 bases, and 9 bases lay outside the gene matches. Germline loops: CDR1 MNHEY, CDR2 SMNVEV (reference sequence). The DNA for the CDR3 is TGTGCCAGCAGCCCCTGGACTAGCGGTATGGAGACCCAGTACTTC. It encodes CASSPWTSGMETQYF.

The chain employs TRBV7-9 and TRBJ2-7, with a possible D match to TRBD1 (6 bases). This CDR3 has 13 amino acids. Between the trimmed V and J ends, which lost 6 bases and 7 bases, there was a span of 16 bases. The V gene's germline CDR1 is SEHNR and CDR2 FQNEAQ (reference sequence). This chain's CDR3 is CASSDTGNGEQYF. The DNA of the CDR3 is TGTGCCAGCAGTGATACAGGGAATGGAGAGCAGTACTTC.

J is TRBJ2-3 and V is TRBV7-8; D is ambiguous. Per the germline V gene, CDR1 is SGHVS and CDR2 is FQNEAQ. The CDR3 sequence is 15 residues long. V lost 0 bases and J 2 bases, leaving 9 bases between the germline ends. The CDR3 nucleotides read TGTGCCAGCAGCTTAGCCGTGCGAGTCACAGATACGCAGTATTTT. Its protein product is CASSLAVRVTDTQYF.

This clonotype was counted ten times or more. V gene TRBV6-1 combines with J gene TRBJ2-2; TRBD1 aligns across 10 bases. CDR1 is MNHNS and CDR2 is SASEGT in the germline V gene. The CDR3 totals 15 residues. With V trimmed by 6 bases and J by 5 bases, 6 bases remained unmatched. The CDR3 region is CASSAGTGETGELFF. In DNA form, the CDR3 reads TGTGCCAGCAGCGCCGGGACAGGGGAAACCGGGGAGCTGTTTTTT.

This clonotype has just a few counts. A junction boundary mismatches the germline segment, possibly from a read error. The J gene is TRBJ2-3, the V gene TRBV24-1; D might be TRBD1 or TRBD2, each matching 5 bases. This CDR3 has 17 amino acids. Germline lookup yields CDR1 KGHDR and CDR2 SFDVKD. The CDR3 DNA sequence: TGTGCCACTAGTGGGCTGTTTGGGGGAGTAGGGTCAGATACGCAGTATTTT. Its protein is CATSGLFGGVGSDTQYF.

This clonotype was counted between two and nine times. The gene calls are TRBV7-9 and TRBJ1-4; 9 positions match TRBD1. V shed 1 base, J shed 16 bases, and the junction held 4 bases outside the gene matches. CDR1 is SEHNR, CDR2 FQNEAQ, per germline (reference sequence). The CDR3 sequence is 12 residues long. CDR3 in DNA: TGTGCCAGCAGCTTAGAAGGGACAGGGCCGTTTTTT. As protein: CASSLEGTGPFF.

This clonotype was detected a few times. The chain links TRBV10-3 to TRBJ2-7; TRBD2 is a possible D gene (5 bases). V was pared by 3 bases and J by 4 bases, with 19 bases between. Germline V lookup: CDR1 ENHRY, CDR2 SYGVKD. CDR3 length equals 16 residues. The CDR3 nucleotides read TGTGCCATCAGTGACGGAGGAGATAGAGGCGGATACGAGCAGTACTTC. Protein product: CAISDGGDRGGYEQYF.

This clonotype was picked up many times. This chain uses TRBV7-6 with TRBJ2-5; 10 bases line up with TRBD2. After removal of 1 base from V and 7 bases from J, the junction contained 6 bases not matched to a gene. Germline V gene sequence: CDR1 SGHVS, CDR2 FNYEAQ. This CDR3 region has 15 residues. CDR3 region: CASSLVSGGAGTQYF. The CDR3, as DNA: TGTGCCAGCAGCTTAGTCAGCGGGGGGGCCGGGACCCAGTACTTC.

This chain connects TRBV29-1 to TRBJ1-1, with D tentatively TRBD1 (5 bases). CDR3 length: 12 amino acids. Trimming shortened V by 4 bases and J by 6 bases, and 12 bases separated the two germline ends. In germline, CDR1 is SQVTM, CDR2 ANQGSEA. CDR3 loop: CSVGRVSAEAFF. DNA for the CDR3: TGCAGCGTTGGCAGGGTTAGCGCTGAAGCTTTCTTT.

J is TRBJ1-2 and V is TRBV7-9, with D perhaps matching TRBD1 (6 bases). Trimming stripped 6 bases from V and 0 bases from J, with 14 bases between. The CDR3 has 15 residues. Germline V CDR1 and CDR2: SEHNR, FQNEAQ (reference sequence). CDR3 DNA: TGTGCCAGCAGTCCGCAGGGGAATCCTAACTATGGCTACACCTTC. The encoded protein is CASSPQGNPNYGYTF.

This chain links TRBV5-6 with TRBJ2-7; TRBD1 aligns across 9 bases. The CDR3 spans 19 residues. The junction had 20 bases not matched to a gene; V was cut back by 3 bases and J by 4 bases. The V gene's germline CDR1 is SGHDT and CDR2 YYEEEE. The CDR3 bases are TGTGCCAGCAGCTCTCCCCAATTCACCGGGACAGGGTCAGCATACGAGCAGTACTTC. Its translation: CASSSPQFTGTGSAYEQYF. Supplemented by reference TRBV5-6 and TRBJ2-7, the full variable domain reads DAGVTQSPTHLIKTRGQQVTLRCSPKSGHDTVSWYQQALGQGPQFIFQYYEEEERQRGNFPDRFSGHQFPNYSSELNVNALLLGDSALYLCASSSPQFTGTGSAYEQYFGPGTRLTVT.

The chain uses TRBV7-6 and TRBJ2-5, with D possibly being TRBD2 (6 bases). Per the germline V gene, CDR1 is SGHVS and CDR2 is FNYEAQ. The length of the CDR3 is 16 residues. The V end lost 3 bases, the J end lost 7 bases, and 21 bases lay between the germline ends. The CDR3 region is CASSLAKGLYKGTQYF. The DNA for the CDR3 is TGTGCCAGCAGCTTGGCTAAGGGACTCTACAAAGGGACCCAGTACTTC.

The chain recombines TRBV11-2 with TRBJ2-5, with 15 bases fitting TRBD2. V lost 5 bases to trimming and J lost 4 bases; unmatched junction nucleotides: 8. The germline gives CDR1 SGHAT, CDR2 FQNNGV. The length of the CDR3 is 17 residues. The CDR3 region has the DNA TGTGCCAGCAGCCTCCCCGCGGGACTAGCGGGAGGAGAGACCCAGTACTTC. This translates into CASSLPAGLAGGETQYF.

J is TRBJ2-7 and V is TRBV6-5, with 9 nucleotides matching TRBD2. The CDR3 has 18 residues. The V gene end was trimmed by 2 bases and the J gene end by 0 bases; junction bases not matched to a gene: 11. Per germline, CDR1 MNHEY and CDR2 SVGAGI. The CDR3 DNA reads as TGTGCCAGCAGTTACGGTGTTAGCGGGGGCCGGAGCTCCTACGAGCAGTACTTC. It codes for CASSYGVSGGRSSYEQYF.

The chain carries TRBV19 and TRBJ2-7; 7 positions match TRBD1. Germline V gene lookup returns CDR1 LNHDA and CDR2 SQIVND (reference sequence). The CDR3 contains 14 residues. J lost 0 bases, V lost 4 bases, and 3 bases had no gene match. CDR3 bases: TGTGCCAGTAGTACTGGACAGGACTCCTACGAGCAGTACTTC. Protein sequence: CASSTGQDSYEQYF. The full variable domain, rest sourced from reference TRBV19 and TRBJ2-7, is DGGITQSPKYLFRKEGQNVTLSCEQNLNHDAMYWYRQDPGQGLRLIYYSQIVNDFQKGDIAEGYSVSREKKESFPLTVTSAQKNPTAFYLCASSTGQDSYEQYFGPGTRLTVT.

This chain links TRBV6-6 with TRBJ2-3, with a possible D match to TRBD1 (6 bases). The CDR3 spans 15 residues. Trimming pared 7 bases from V and 1 base from J, leaving 15 bases between. Germline V gene sequence: CDR1 MNHNY, CDR2 SVGAGI (reference sequence). The CDR3 spells CASTLWGPRTDTQYF. CDR3 nucleotides: TGTGCCAGCACCCTATGGGGGCCCCGCACAGATACGCAGTATTTT.

This clonotype was found many times. V gene TRBV7-9 combines with J gene TRBJ2-7; a weak D match, TRBD1 (6 bases). V was pared by 3 bases and J by 2 bases, with 11 bases between. Germline CDR1 SEHNR, CDR2 FQNEAQ (reference sequence). The CDR3 covers 14 residues. The CDR3 spells CASSLGTNPYEQYF. The CDR3 DNA reads as TGTGCCAGCAGCTTGGGGACAAACCCCTACGAGCAGTACTTC. Full variable domain (remainder filled in from reference TRBV7-9 and TRBJ2-7): DTGVSQNPRHKITKRGQNVTFRCDPISEHNRLYWYRQTLGQGPEFLTYFQNEAQLEKSRLLSDRFSAERPKGSFSTLEIQRTEQGDSAMYLCASSLGTNPYEQYFGPGTRLTVT.

The chain has TRBV11-2 and TRBJ1-6, with TRBD1 as a possible D gene (6 bases). In germline, CDR1 is SGHAT, CDR2 FQNNGV. The CDR3 loop spans 14 amino acids. V was shortened by 3 bases and J by 7 bases, with 10 bases between the two germline ends. The CDR3: CASSLRQVNSPLHF. The CDR3 DNA is TGTGCCAGCAGCTTGCGACAGGTCAATTCACCCCTCCACTTT.

The chain carries TRBV14 and TRBJ2-7; 7 positions match TRBD1. The V gene end was trimmed by 1 base and the J gene end by 3 bases; junction bases not matched to a gene: 3. Per germline, CDR1 SGHDN and CDR2 FVKESK. The CDR3 spans 14 residues. DNA of the CDR3: TGTGCCAGCAGCCAAGGGGGACAGAACTACGAGCAGTACTTC. Its protein is CASSQGGQNYEQYF.

This rearrangement joins TRBV10-3 to TRBJ2-7, with D perhaps matching TRBD2 (6 bases). Germline CDR1 and CDR2: ENHRY and SYGVKD. V was clipped by 6 bases and J by 0 bases, with 12 bases between them. The CDR3 spans 14 residues. The CDR3 DNA follows: TGTGCCATCAGGGGGCGGGACGACTCCTACGAGCAGTACTTC. Translation gives CAIRGRDDSYEQYF.

The V and J genes are TRBV7-2 and TRBJ2-1; D gene ambiguous. CDR1 is SGHTA, CDR2 FQGNSA, per germline. V lost 3 bases, J lost 4 bases, and 13 bases lay in between. The CDR3 has 15 residues. The CDR3 sequence: CASSFGHVTYNEQFF. The CDR3 DNA reads as TGTGCCAGCAGCTTCGGCCACGTTACTTACAATGAGCAGTTCTTC.

CDR3 amino acids: CASSETPGAYNEQFF. The CDR3 nucleotides read TGTGCCAGCAGTGAGACCCCTGGGGCCTACAATGAGCAGTTCTTC. The V gene is TRBV6-1, the J gene TRBJ2-1; no clear D. The CDR3 loop spans 15 amino acids. Germline V lookup: CDR1 MNHNS, CDR2 SASEGT. Deletions cut 3 bases from V and 2 bases from J, with 11 bases between.

CDR3 sequence: CAISEWGQDGDTQYF. The CDR3 DNA is TGTGCCATCAGTGAGTGGGGACAGGACGGAGATACGCAGTATTTT. The chain recombines TRBV10-3 with TRBJ2-3; 8 nucleotides line up with TRBD1. The V and J ends lost 1 base and 5 bases, in that order; junction bases with no gene match: 5. This CDR3 is built from 15 residues. The germline V gene has CDR1 ENHRY and CDR2 SYGVKD.